This T cell receptor (beta chain) was retrieved from a study of OX40 agonist ivuxolimab in advanced cancers. General study points: Among T cells, CD8+ cells averaged more expanded clones than CD4+ cells.

Germline loops: CDR1 SGHTA, CDR2 FQGNSA. CDR3 length: 15 residues. V lost 3 bases, J lost 6 bases, and 16 bases lay in between. Of note for this clone: Antigen: not known.

Method: immunoSEQ multiplex PCR; TCRdb's copy keeps in-frame clones and lacks some. Of more than 9,000 clones listed, around 78% were seen once; the top ten hold approximately 22%. The gene calls are TRBV7-2 and TRBJ2-3; D might be TRBD1 (5 bases). Sample: CD4+ or CD8+ T cells sorted from blood, taken in a trial of the OX40 agonist ivuxolimab. The source is an adult with an advanced solid tumor such as melanoma, head and neck, liver or kidney cancer. The CDR3 sequence: CASSFGATPSDTQYF. The CDR3 DNA reads as TGTGCCAGCAGCTTTGGGGCTACTCCCTCTGATACGCAGTATTTT.